This T cell receptor beta chain stems from a study of identical twins. In TCRdb, the 5' RACE reads were re-called with MiXCR into one record per CDR3 protein. The data hold about 900,000 distinct CDR3 sequences, with more than 9% observed a single time. This clonotype was counted many times. The CDR3 loop spans 14 amino acids. Per the germline V gene, CDR1 is SQVTM and CDR2 is ANQGSEA. Trimming left V 1 base short and J 7 bases short, with 14 bases between. This same sample was also taken into another study, of yellow fever vaccine responses in identical twins.

The sequence came from a young woman in good health. The sample taken for sequencing was PBMCs. The V call is TRBV29-1, the J call TRBJ2-1; D might be TRBD1 or TRBD2, each matching 6 bases. CDR3 sequence (DNA): TGCAGCGTTGAAGGAAGGGGGGTTTGGAATGAGCAGTTCTTC. Its protein is CSVEGRGVWNEQFF.